The clone carrying this T cell receptor beta chain was seen only a few times. Data came from immunoSEQ multiplex PCR; TCRdb stores just in-frame clones and leaves some out. This sample yields about 68,000 clones, of which around 83% are seen a single time; around 1.5% belongs to the top ten. Patients with autoimmune history or systemic immunosuppression were excluded. This sample was included in a study of OX40 agonist ivuxolimab in advanced cancers. Study overall: Dose-escalation cases comprised hepatocellular carcinoma, melanoma, renal cell or head and neck cancer.

The receptor was derived from an adult with an advanced solid tumor such as melanoma, head and neck, liver or kidney cancer. Source: CD4+ or CD8+ T cells sorted from blood, taken in a trial of the OX40 agonist ivuxolimab.

The CDR3 nucleotides read TGTGCCAGCAGCCCAGCCCTGCAGGATGGCTACACCTTC. This translates into CASSPALQDGYTF. This sequence joins TRBV5-4 and TRBJ1-2; D unresolved. Germline values: CDR1 SGHNT, CDR2 YYREEE (reference sequence). The CDR3 has 13 amino acids. Trimming pared 4 bases from V and 6 bases from J, leaving 13 bases between.